Listed below are T cell receptor beta chains from one sample, sequenced in a study of blood T cell repertoires in COVID-19. The method was immunoSEQ multiplex PCR; TCRdb's version includes in-frame clones alone and lacks a portion of them. Of roughly 50,000 clones detected, about nine tenths appear once; the ten largest clones hold 13% to 15%. The sequenced material came from peripheral blood. All receptors come from a woman in her sixties or seventies with active COVID-19. Each CDR3 is given with its conserved first and last residue. D genes are given only for firm matches. Only some rows state a clone size, as once, few, many or a class for expanded clones.

TRBD1,TRBJ1-1,TRBV5-1,-,CASSPGTGNTEAFF,TGCGCCAGCAGCCCCGGGACAGGGAACACTGAAGCTTTCTTT
TRBD1,TRBJ2-3,TRBV2,-,CATHLGQQVTDTQYF,TGTGCCACACACCTGGGACAGCAGGTCACAGATACGCAGTATTTT
-,TRBJ1-1,TRBV6-5,-,CASRVLDTEAFF,TGTGCCAGCAGAGTCCTAGACACTGAAGCTTTCTTT
TRBD1,TRBJ1-1,TRBV6-2/TRBV6-3,few,CASSNYRGAFTEAFF,TGTGCCAGCAGTAACTACAGGGGCGCGTTTACTGAAGCTTTCTTT
-,TRBJ1-2,TRBV10-3,-,CAISATEQGGYTF,TGTGCCATCAGTGCGACAGAGCAAGGGGGCTACACCTTC
TRBD1,TRBJ2-2,TRBV9,-,CASSMGTGAGELFF,TGTGCCAGCAGCATGGGGACAGGGGCCGGGGAGCTGTTTTTT
TRBD1,TRBJ1-2,TRBV19,-,CASSIRTGLTYTF,TGTGCCAGTAGTATTAGGACAGGACTTACCTACACCTTC
TRBD1,TRBJ1-5,TRBV29-1,-,CSVGDSSNSNQPQHF,TGCAGCGTTGGGGACAGCTCCAATAGCAATCAGCCCCAGCATTTT
-,TRBJ1-1,TRBV27,-,CASRPTPKNTEAFF,TGTGCCAGCAGGCCGACACCCAAGAACACTGAAGCTTTCTTT
-,TRBJ2-7,TRBV19,once,CASSPQNSYEQYF,TGTGCCAGTAGCCCACAGAACTCCTACGAGCAGTACTTC
TRBD1,TRBJ2-3,TRBV5-1,-,CASRGQGAPYTQYF,TGCGCCAGCAGAGGACAGGGGGCGCCGTATACGCAGTATTTT
-,TRBJ1-6,TRBV5-5,-,CASTSSMGARGSSYNSPLHF,TGTGCCAGCACCTCCTCCATGGGGGCGAGGGGGAGCTCCTATAATTCACCCCTCCACTTT
-,TRBJ2-2,TRBV19,-,CASSADFGTGELFF,TGTGCCAGTAGTGCCGACTTTGGCACCGGGGAGCTGTTTTTT
TRBD1,TRBJ2-3,TRBV4-1,-,CASSRDRYTDTQYF,TGCGCCAGCAGCCGGGACAGATACACAGATACGCAGTATTTT
TRBD1,TRBJ1-1,TRBV10-3,-,CAISEWGTGRDGTEAFF,TGTGCCATCAGTGAGTGGGGGACAGGGAGGGATGGCACTGAAGCTTTCTTT
-,TRBJ1-1,TRBV12-5,-,CASGSSPYTVNTEAFF,TGTGCTAGTGGTTCCTCCCCGTATACAGTGAACACTGAAGCTTTCTTT
-,TRBJ2-7,TRBV3-1/TRBV3-2,once,CASSRAVYEQYF,TGTGCCAGCAGCCGTGCGGTTTACGAGCAGTACTTC
-,TRBJ1-6,TRBV7-9,-,CASSLVSVNSPLHF,TGTGCCAGCAGCTTAGTTTCAGTTAATTCACCCCTCCACTTT
TRBD1,TRBJ1-6,TRBV2,-,CASIMDRSGSPLHF,TGTGCCAGCATCATGGACAGGTCCGGTTCACCCCTCCACTTT
-,TRBJ1-2,TRBV3-1/TRBV3-2,-,CASSQGWREYGYTF,TGTGCCAGCAGCCAAGGTTGGAGGGAGTATGGCTACACCTTC
TRBD1,TRBJ2-2,TRBV19,-,CASSSRGEGAPGELFF,TGTGCCAGTAGTTCACGGGGAGAGGGGGCTCCCGGGGAGCTGTTTTTT
TRBD2,TRBJ2-1,TRBV6-6,-,CASSRGGYNEQFF,TGTGCCAGCAGTCGGGGGGGGTACAATGAGCAGTTCTTC
-,TRBJ2-7,TRBV6-2/TRBV6-3,-,CASSYDLLRGYEQYF,TGTGCCAGCAGTTACGACTTGCTAAGGGGCTACGAGCAGTACTTC
-,TRBJ2-3,TRBV5-4,-,CASSLTSTDTQYF,TGTGCCAGCAGCTTGACTAGCACAGATACGCAGTATTTT
-,TRBJ1-6,TRBV6-5,-,CASTAGPFSPLHF,TGTGCCAGCACCGCGGGACCCTTCTCACCCCTCCACTTT
-,TRBJ2-7,TRBV6-5,-,CASSSVGGEQYF,TGTGCCAGCTCTTCGGTGGGCGGGGAGCAGTACTTC
TRBD2,TRBJ2-3,TRBV3-1/TRBV3-2,-,CASSQGASGSDTQYF,TGTGCCAGCAGCCAAGGAGCTAGCGGTTCAGATACGCAGTATTTT
TRBD1,TRBJ1-5,TRBV5-6,-,CASSHRTGSNQPQHF,TGTGCCAGCAGCCATCGGACAGGGAGCAATCAGCCCCAGCATTTT
-,TRBJ1-2,TRBV7-8,-,CASSPVGKGVGGYTF,TGTGCCAGCAGCCCTGTAGGGAAGGGAGTTGGTGGCTACACCTTC
-,TRBJ1-1,TRBV6-5,-,CASSRDNMNTEAFF,TGTGCCAGCAGTCGGGACAACATGAACACTGAAGCTTTCTTT
-,TRBJ1-2,TRBV20-1,-,CSASLRLKANYGYTF,TGCAGTGCTAGTCTTCGACTGAAAGCTAACTATGGCTACACCTTC
-,TRBJ2-7,TRBV11-3,-,CASSRGSYEQYF,TGTGCCAGCAGCAGGGGGTCCTACGAGCAGTACTTC
-,TRBJ1-1,TRBV18,-,CASSPRGGDGAFF,TGTGCCAGCTCACCGAGGGGGGGCGATGGGGCTTTCTTT
TRBD1,TRBJ1-2,TRBV12-3/TRBV12-4,-,CASSADRGHGYTF,TGTGCCAGCAGTGCGGACAGGGGGCATGGCTACACCTTC
-,TRBJ2-2,TRBV5-6,-,CASSETGRGTGELFF,TGTGCCAGCAGCGAGACAGGCAGAGGCACCGGGGAGCTGTTTTTT
-,TRBJ1-1,TRBV19,-,CASSTNQNTEAFF,TGTGCCAGTAGTACCAATCAGAACACTGAAGCTTTCTTT
TRBD1,TRBJ1-2,TRBV7-2,-,CASSPQGARQRGYTF,TGTGCCAGCAGCCCCCAGGGGGCGCGGCAGAGGGGCTACACCTTC
-,TRBJ1-2,TRBV9,-,CASSVVQGLNYGYTF,TGTGCCAGCAGCGTAGTGCAGGGACTAAACTATGGCTACACCTTC
-,TRBJ2-2,TRBV5-6,-,CASKEVYTGELFF,TGTGCCAGCAAGGAGGTTTACACCGGGGAGCTGTTTTTT
-,TRBJ1-2,TRBV25-1,-,CASSEGGVHRGYTF,TGTGCCAGCAGTGAAGGAGGGGTCCATCGGGGCTACACCTTC
TRBD2,TRBJ2-1,TRBV19,few,CASSAGTSGGLSGYNEQFF,TGTGCCAGTAGTGCCGGGACTAGCGGGGGGCTTAGCGGCTACAATGAGCAGTTCTTC
-,TRBJ1-5,TRBV6-5,-,CASRSTGYNQPQHF,TGTGCCAGCAGGTCTACAGGGTATAATCAGCCCCAGCATTTT
-,TRBJ1-1,TRBV19,-,CASSTGPGRVRTEAFF,TGTGCCAGTAGCACCGGGCCGGGAAGGGTAAGAACTGAAGCTTTCTTT
-,TRBJ2-7,TRBV5-4,-,CASSLSRTASLYEQYF,TGTGCCAGCAGCTTGAGTAGGACAGCATCTCTCTACGAGCAGTACTTC
-,TRBJ1-1,TRBV4-3,-,CASSRLRTGKTEAFF,TGCGCCAGCAGCCGACTTAGAACGGGGAAAACTGAAGCTTTCTTT
TRBD2,TRBJ2-3,TRBV4-2,-,CASSQVSGLGGGPADTQYF,TGTGCCAGCAGCCAAGTATCAGGTCTCGGGGGGGGGCCCGCAGATACGCAGTATTTT